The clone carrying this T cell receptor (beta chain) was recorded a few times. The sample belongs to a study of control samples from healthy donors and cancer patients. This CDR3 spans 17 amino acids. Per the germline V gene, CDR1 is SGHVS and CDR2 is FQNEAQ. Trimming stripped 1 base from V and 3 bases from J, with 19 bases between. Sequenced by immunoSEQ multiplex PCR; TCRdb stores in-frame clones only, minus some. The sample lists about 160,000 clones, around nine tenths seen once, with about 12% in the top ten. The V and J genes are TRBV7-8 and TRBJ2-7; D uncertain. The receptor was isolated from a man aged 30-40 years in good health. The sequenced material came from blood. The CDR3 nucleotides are TGTGCCAGCAGCTTAGGCTTTGGTGTCGGCAGGAACTACGAGCAGTACTTC. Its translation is CASSLGFGVGRNYEQYF.